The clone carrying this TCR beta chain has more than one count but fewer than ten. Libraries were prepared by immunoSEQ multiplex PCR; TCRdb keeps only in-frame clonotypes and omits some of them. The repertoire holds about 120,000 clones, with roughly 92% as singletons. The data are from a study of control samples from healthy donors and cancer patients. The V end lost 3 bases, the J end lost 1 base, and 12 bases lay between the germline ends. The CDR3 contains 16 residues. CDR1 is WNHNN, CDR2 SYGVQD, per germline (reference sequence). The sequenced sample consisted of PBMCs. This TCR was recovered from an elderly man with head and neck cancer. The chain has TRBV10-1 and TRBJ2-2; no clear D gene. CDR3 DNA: TGCGCCAGCAGTGATCGCCGGGCAGGGAACACCGGGGAGCTGTTTTTT. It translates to CASSDRRAGNTGELFF.